Shown below are 17 T cell receptor beta chains from a single sample sequenced in a study of T cell repertoires in ileal Crohn's disease. TCRdb's table, derived via immunoSEQ multiplex PCR, lists solely in-frame clones and lacks some. The sample lists under 1,500 clones, 90% to 95% occurring once. The sequencing sample was made of ileal tissue. All receptors derive from an adult with Crohn's disease.

This chain uses TRBV7-6 with TRBJ2-3; 9 positions agree with TRBD2. Germline values: CDR1 SGHVS, CDR2 FNYEAQ. Trimming cost V 2 bases and J 6 bases; bases outside gene matches: 9. The CDR3 length is 16 residues. Here the CDR3 DNA reads TGTGCCAGCAGCTTAAGGGGTCGAAGCGGGGGGGATACGCAGTATTTT. Translated: CASSLRGRSGGDTQYF. Full variable domain (rest looked up from reference TRBV7-6 and TRBJ2-3): GAGVSQSPRYKVTKRGQDVALRCDPISGHVSLYWYRQALGQGPEFLTYFNYEAQQDKSGLPNDRFSAERPEGSISTLTIQRTEQRDSAMYRCASSLRGRSGGDTQYFGPGTRLTVL.

The rearrangement joins TRBV7-2 to TRBJ2-3; 7 bases are a match to TRBD2. Germline CDR1 reads SGHTA; CDR2 reads FQGNSA. The CDR3 runs to 17 residues. Trimming removed 1 base from V and 8 bases from J; junction bases left unmatched: 15. Written as DNA, the CDR3 is TGTGCCAGCAGCTTAGGGTCGGCGGGGGTCCTAGGGAGTACGCAGTATTTT. Encoded protein: CASSLGSAGVLGSTQYF.

The rearrangement links TRBV11-2 to TRBJ2-1, with 7 bases aligning to TRBD1. J lost 12 bases, V lost 5 bases, and 10 bases had no gene match. CDR1 is SGHAT, CDR2 FQNNGV, per germline. This CDR3 has 13 residues. The CDR3: CASSDGTAMTQFF. The CDR3 DNA reads as TGTGCCAGCAGCGACGGGACAGCAATGACGCAGTTCTTC.

V usage is TRBV4-2 and J usage is TRBJ1-1; TRBD1 aligns across 9 bases. Germline assignment: CDR1 LGHNA and CDR2 YNFKEQ. This CDR3 comprises 15 residues. V trimming: 4 bases; J trimming: 0 bases; junction bases outside the gene matches: 3. CDR3 in amino acids: CASSLGTGLNTEAFF. The CDR3 DNA sequence: TGTGCCAGCAGCCTAGGGACAGGGCTGAACACTGAAGCTTTCTTT.

The chain links TRBV28 to TRBJ2-1, with D perhaps matching TRBD1 (6 bases). This CDR3 spans 15 amino acids. V lost 6 bases and J lost 0, with 12 bases in between. CDR1 and CDR2 from the germline V gene are MDHEN and SYDVKM. CDR3 sequence reads: CASSRRGNSYNEQFF. The CDR3 DNA is TGTGCCAGCAGCCGAAGGGGGAACTCCTACAATGAGCAGTTCTTC.

The chain is built from TRBV5-6 and TRBJ2-2, with D unresolved. The CDR3 length is 13 residues. The V gene lost 1 base and the J gene lost 6 bases, with 7 bases spanning the gap. Germline V gives CDR1 SGHDT, CDR2 YYEEEE. The CDR3 nucleotides are TGTGCCAGCAGCTTGCGTGCAGCCGGGGAGCTGTTTTTT. Amino acids: CASSLRAAGELFF.

As for this clone: Other DNA variants within this sample encode the same CDR3. The chain is built from TRBV5-6 and TRBJ1-2; 9 bases line up with TRBD1. This CDR3 region has 13 residues. Trimming cost V 5 bases and J 8 bases; bases outside gene matches: 7. Germline V gene lookup returns CDR1 SGHDT and CDR2 YYEEEE. CDR3: CASRGDRVGGYTF. Here the CDR3 DNA reads TGTGCCAGCAGAGGGGACAGGGTGGGAGGCTACACCTTC.

The chain joins TRBV5-1 to TRBJ1-1, with no clear D. The germline gives CDR1 SGHRS, CDR2 YFSETQ. The CDR3 runs to 13 residues. V was trimmed by 5 bases and J by 3 bases, leaving 11 bases between them. The CDR3 DNA reads TGCGCCAGCAGGTTCAGTGAGGACACTGAAGCTTTCTTT. Its protein is CASRFSEDTEAFF.

This chain connects TRBV2 to TRBJ1-6; 7 nucleotides align to TRBD1. Germline CDR1 reads SNHLY; CDR2 reads FYNNEI. J was trimmed by 11 bases and V by 6 bases; bases with no gene match: 13. This CDR3 region has 15 residues. The DNA for the CDR3 is TGTGCCAGCAGGCCCAAGACAGGGAATTCGGCACCCCTCCACTTT. Amino acid sequence: CASRPKTGNSAPLHF.

The chain combines TRBV15 with TRBJ1-2, with 7 positions matching TRBD1. The ends lost 8 bases at V and 4 bases at J; junction bases unmatched: 10. Germline loops: CDR1 LNHNV, CDR2 YYDKDF (reference sequence). CDR3 size: 14 residues. The CDR3 bases are TGTGCCACCGAGGGGTCAGGGGGTAGCTATGGCTACACCTTC. This translates into CATEGSGGSYGYTF.

The chain carries TRBV4-1 and TRBJ2-3; 10 nucleotides agree with TRBD2. CDR1 MGHRA and CDR2 YSYEKL come from the germline V gene. V lost 1 base and J lost 1; bases outside the gene matches: 5. The CDR3 spans 17 residues. This chain's CDR3 is CASSQVQRGGRTDTQYF. CDR3 bases: TGCGCCAGCAGCCAAGTGCAGCGGGGGGGACGCACAGATACGCAGTATTTT.

The chain has TRBV5-6 and TRBJ1-1; 7 positions agree with TRBD1. Germline CDR1 and CDR2: SGHDT and YYEEEE. This CDR3 region has 13 residues. V lost 4 bases and J lost 8; bases outside the gene matches: 8. The CDR3: CASSIWDREEAFF. The CDR3 region has the DNA TGTGCCAGCAGCATCTGGGACAGAGAAGAAGCTTTCTTT. Together with reference TRBV5-6 and TRBJ1-1, the CDR3 gives the full variable domain: DAGVTQSPTHLIKTRGQQVTLRCSPKSGHDTVSWYQQALGQGPQFIFQYYEEEERQRGNFPDRFSGHQFPNYSSELNVNALLLGDSALYLCASSIWDREEAFFGQGTRLTVV.

The chain couples TRBV4-1 to TRBJ1-2; a weak D match, TRBD1 (5 bases). The V end was cut by 0 bases, the J end by 4 bases, with 9 bases between. CDR1 is MGHRA, CDR2 YSYEKL, per germline. CDR3 length: 14 amino acids. The CDR3 DNA follows: TGCGCCAGCAGCCAAGAAGGGGCAGTCTATGGCTACACCTTC. Its protein is CASSQEGAVYGYTF.

This sequence joins TRBV9 and TRBJ2-1, with TRBD2 identical over 11 bases. In germline, CDR1 is SGDLS, CDR2 YYNGEE. V gave up 3 bases and J gave up 6 bases; unmatched junction bases: 8. The CDR3 length is 16 residues. This CDR3 is CASSAFTSGGPNEQFF. CDR3 nucleotide sequence: TGTGCCAGCAGCGCCTTTACTAGCGGGGGCCCCAATGAGCAGTTCTTC.

This chain uses TRBV4-3 with TRBJ2-7; D unclear. CDR3 length equals 14 residues. Germline values: CDR1 LGHNA, CDR2 YSLEER. V shed 3 bases and J shed 7 bases, with 16 bases lying between them. The CDR3 reads CASSQQDVGSEQYF. The CDR3 region has the DNA TGCGCCAGCAGCCAGCAAGATGTCGGGTCTGAGCAGTACTTC.

The chain employs TRBV30 and TRBJ1-2, with D tentatively TRBD1 (5 bases). V was cut by 0 bases and J by 4 bases, with 21 bases left in between. The CDR3 consists of 17 residues. The germline V gene encodes CDR1 GTSNPN and CDR2 SVGIG (reference sequence). The DNA of the CDR3 is TGTGCCTGGAGTGTCGGGGGAACGGGCCCTAAATTCTATGGCTACACCTTC. As protein: CAWSVGGTGPKFYGYTF.

This chain joins TRBV6-5 and TRBJ1-1; TRBD1 matches at 7 bases. The V gene's germline CDR1 is MNHEY and CDR2 SVGAGI. J was trimmed by 1 base and V by 6 bases; bases with no gene match: 5. The CDR3 totals 14 residues. CDR3 in DNA: TGTGCCAGCAGCCCCGACAGGGCGAACACTGAAGCTTTCTTT. It specifies CASSPDRANTEAFF.